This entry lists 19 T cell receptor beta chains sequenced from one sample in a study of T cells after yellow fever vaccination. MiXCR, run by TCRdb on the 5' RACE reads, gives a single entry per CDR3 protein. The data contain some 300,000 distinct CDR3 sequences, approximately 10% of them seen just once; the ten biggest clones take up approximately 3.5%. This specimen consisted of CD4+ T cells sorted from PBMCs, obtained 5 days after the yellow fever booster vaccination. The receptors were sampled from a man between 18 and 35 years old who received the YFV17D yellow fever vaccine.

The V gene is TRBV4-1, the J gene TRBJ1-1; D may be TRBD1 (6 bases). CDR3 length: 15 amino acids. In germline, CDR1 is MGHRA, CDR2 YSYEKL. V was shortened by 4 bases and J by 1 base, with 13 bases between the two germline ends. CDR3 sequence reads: CASSRERTENTEAFF. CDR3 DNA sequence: TGCGCCAGCAGCCGAGAAAGGACAGAGAACACTGAAGCTTTCTTT.

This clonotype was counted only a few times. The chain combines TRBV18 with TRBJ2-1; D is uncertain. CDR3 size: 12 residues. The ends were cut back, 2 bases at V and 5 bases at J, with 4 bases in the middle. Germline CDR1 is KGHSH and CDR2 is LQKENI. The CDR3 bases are TGTGCCAGCTCACCAGGGGACAATGAGCAGTTCTTC. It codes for CASSPGDNEQFF.

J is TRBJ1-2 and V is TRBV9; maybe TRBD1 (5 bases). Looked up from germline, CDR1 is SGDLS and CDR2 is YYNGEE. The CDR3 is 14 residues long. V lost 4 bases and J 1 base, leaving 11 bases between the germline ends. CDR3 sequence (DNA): TGTGCCAGCAGCCCAGGGACGCATAACTATGGCTACACCTTC. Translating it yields CASSPGTHNYGYTF.

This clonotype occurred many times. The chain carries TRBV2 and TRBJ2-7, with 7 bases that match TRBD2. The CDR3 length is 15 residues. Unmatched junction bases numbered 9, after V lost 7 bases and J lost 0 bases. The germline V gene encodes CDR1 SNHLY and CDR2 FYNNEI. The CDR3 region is CASKNRGGYSYEQYV. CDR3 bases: TGTGCCAGCAAAAACCGCGGGGGATACTCCTACGAGCAGTACGTC.

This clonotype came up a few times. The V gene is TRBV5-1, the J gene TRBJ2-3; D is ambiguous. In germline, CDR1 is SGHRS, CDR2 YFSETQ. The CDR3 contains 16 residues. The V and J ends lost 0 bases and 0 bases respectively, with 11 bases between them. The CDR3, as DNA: TGCGCCAGCAGCTTGGCCGGGTTAGGGAGCACAGATACGCAGTATTTT. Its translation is CASSLAGLGSTDTQYF.

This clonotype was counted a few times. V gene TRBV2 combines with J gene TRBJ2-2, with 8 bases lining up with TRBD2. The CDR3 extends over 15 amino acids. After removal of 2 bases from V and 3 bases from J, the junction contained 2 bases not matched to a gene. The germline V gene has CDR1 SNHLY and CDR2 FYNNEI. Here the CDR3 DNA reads TGTGCCAGCAGTGAATCGGGGGGGCACACCGGGGAGCTGTTTTTT. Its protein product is CASSESGGHTGELFF.

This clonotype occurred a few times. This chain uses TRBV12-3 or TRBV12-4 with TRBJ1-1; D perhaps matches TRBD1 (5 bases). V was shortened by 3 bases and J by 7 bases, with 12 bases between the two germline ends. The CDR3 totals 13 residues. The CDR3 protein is CASSFLGEDEAFF. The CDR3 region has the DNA TGTGCCAGCAGTTTCTTAGGGGAAGATGAAGCTTTCTTT.

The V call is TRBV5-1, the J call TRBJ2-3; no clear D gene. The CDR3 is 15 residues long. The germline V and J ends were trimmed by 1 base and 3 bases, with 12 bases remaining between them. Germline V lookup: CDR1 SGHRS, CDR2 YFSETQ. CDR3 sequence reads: CASSLMGMGTDTQYF. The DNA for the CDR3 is TGCGCCAGCAGCTTGATGGGGATGGGTACAGATACGCAGTATTTT.

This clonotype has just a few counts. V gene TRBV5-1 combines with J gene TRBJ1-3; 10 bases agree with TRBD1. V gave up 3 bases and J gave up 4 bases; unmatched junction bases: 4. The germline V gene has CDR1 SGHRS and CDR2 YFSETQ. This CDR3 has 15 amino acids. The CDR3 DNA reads TGCGCCAGCAGCTCGACAGGGGGCGAGGGAAACACCATATATTTT. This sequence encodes CASSSTGGEGNTIYF.

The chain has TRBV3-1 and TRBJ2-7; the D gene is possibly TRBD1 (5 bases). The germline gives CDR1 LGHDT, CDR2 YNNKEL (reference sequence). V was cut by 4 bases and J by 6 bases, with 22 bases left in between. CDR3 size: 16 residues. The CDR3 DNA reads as TGTGCCAGCAGCCGTCGACCGGACATCCCCACTGGCGAGCAGTACTTC. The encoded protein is CASSRRPDIPTGEQYF.

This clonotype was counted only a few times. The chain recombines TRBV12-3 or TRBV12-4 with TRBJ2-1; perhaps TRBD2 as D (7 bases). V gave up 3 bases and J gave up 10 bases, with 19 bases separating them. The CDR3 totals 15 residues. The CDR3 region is CASSLGGARVREQFF. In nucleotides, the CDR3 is TGTGCCAGCAGTTTGGGGGGGGCCCGGGTTCGAGAGCAGTTCTTC.

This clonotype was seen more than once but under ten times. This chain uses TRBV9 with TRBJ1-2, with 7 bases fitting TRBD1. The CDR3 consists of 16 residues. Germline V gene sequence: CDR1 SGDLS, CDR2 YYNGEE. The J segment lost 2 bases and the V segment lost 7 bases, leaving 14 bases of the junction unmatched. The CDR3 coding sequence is TGTGCCAGCTCCCACCCAACGGGACAGAACAACTATGGCTACACCTTC. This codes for CASSHPTGQNNYGYTF.

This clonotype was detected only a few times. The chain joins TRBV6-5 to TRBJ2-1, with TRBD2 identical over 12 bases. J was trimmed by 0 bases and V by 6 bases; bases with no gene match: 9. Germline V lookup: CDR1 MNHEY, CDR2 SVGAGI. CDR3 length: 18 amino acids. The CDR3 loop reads CASRGLAGGGSSYNEQFF. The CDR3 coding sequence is TGTGCCAGCAGGGGCCTAGCGGGGGGGGGCAGCTCCTACAATGAGCAGTTCTTC.

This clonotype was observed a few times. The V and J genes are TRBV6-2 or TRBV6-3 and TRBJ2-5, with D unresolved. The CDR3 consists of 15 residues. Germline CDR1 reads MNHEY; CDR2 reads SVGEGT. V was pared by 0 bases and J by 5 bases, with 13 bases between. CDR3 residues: CASSYSTFGEETQYF. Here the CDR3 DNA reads TGTGCCAGCAGTTACTCGACTTTTGGTGAGGAGACCCAGTACTTC.

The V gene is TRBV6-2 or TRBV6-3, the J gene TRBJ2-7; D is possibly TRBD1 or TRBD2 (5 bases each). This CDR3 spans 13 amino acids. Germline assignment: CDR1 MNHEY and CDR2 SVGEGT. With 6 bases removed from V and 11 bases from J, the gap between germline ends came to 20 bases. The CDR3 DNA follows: TGTGCCAGCAGCGGTTTAGGGGCCAGAGGGAAGTACGTC. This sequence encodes CASSGLGARGKYV.

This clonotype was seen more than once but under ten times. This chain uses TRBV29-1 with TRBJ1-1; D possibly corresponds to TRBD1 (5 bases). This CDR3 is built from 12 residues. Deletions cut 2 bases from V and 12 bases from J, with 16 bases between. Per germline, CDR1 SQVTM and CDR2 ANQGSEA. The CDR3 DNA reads TGCAGCGTTGAAACCGGGACCTTGGTAACTTTCTTT. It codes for CSVETGTLVTFF. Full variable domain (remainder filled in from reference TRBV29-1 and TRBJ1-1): SAVISQKPSRDICQRGTSLTIQCQVDSQVTMMFWYRQQPGQSLTLIATANQGSEATYESGFVIDKFPISRPNLTFSTLTVSNMSPEDSSIYLCSVETGTLVTFFGQGTRLTVV.

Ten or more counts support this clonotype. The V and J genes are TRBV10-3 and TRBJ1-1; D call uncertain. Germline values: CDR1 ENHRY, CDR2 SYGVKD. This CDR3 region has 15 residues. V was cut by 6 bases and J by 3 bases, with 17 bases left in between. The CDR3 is CAIRRVSGTDTEAFF. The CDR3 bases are TGTGCCATCAGGAGGGTGTCGGGTACAGACACTGAAGCTTTCTTT.

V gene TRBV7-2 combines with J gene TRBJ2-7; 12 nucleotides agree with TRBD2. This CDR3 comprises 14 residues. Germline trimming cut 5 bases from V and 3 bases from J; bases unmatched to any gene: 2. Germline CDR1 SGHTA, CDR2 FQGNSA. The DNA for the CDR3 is TGTGCCAGCAGCCAGACTAGCGGGGGCTACGAGCAGTACTTC. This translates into CASSQTSGGYEQYF.

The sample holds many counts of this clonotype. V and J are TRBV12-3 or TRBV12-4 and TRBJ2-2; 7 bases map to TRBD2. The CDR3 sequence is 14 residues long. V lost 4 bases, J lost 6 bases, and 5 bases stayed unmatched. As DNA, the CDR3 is TGTGCCAGCAGTTCCGGGCTAGCGGCCGGGGAGCTGTTTTTT. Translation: CASSSGLAAGELFF.